The present T cell receptor (beta chain) was sequenced within a study of T-cell memory formation after mild COVID-19. Study-wide results and caveats: Researchers could not confirm that second-wave clones peaking on day 37 targeted SARS-CoV-2. Pre-infection memory contained some responding clones, which suggested that cross-reactive memory had joined.

Germline-derived CDR1 and CDR2 are SGHAT and FQNNGV. The CDR3 sequence is 13 residues long. The germline V and J ends were trimmed by 2 bases and 9 bases, with 11 bases remaining between them. Points on this clonotype: Its antigen remains unidentified.

Constant-segment-primed 5'RACE gave TCR alpha and TCR beta cDNA libraries with sample barcodes and UMIs. One entry per CDR3 protein, called by TCRdb with MiXCR from the 5' RACE reads. Of some 68,000 distinct CDR3 sequences in the sample, approximately 16% were seen once. Sequencing used PBMCs or a T cell subset sorted from them (not recorded which). The clonotype originates from an adult woman who had mild COVID-19 (a few samples of this study predate the infection). Cell type and time point are not known. The chain has TRBV11-2 and TRBJ2-1, with D uncertain. The CDR3 reads CASSLLGLGEQFF. In DNA form, the CDR3 reads TGTGCCAGCAGCTTATTAGGGCTGGGTGAGCAGTTCTTC.